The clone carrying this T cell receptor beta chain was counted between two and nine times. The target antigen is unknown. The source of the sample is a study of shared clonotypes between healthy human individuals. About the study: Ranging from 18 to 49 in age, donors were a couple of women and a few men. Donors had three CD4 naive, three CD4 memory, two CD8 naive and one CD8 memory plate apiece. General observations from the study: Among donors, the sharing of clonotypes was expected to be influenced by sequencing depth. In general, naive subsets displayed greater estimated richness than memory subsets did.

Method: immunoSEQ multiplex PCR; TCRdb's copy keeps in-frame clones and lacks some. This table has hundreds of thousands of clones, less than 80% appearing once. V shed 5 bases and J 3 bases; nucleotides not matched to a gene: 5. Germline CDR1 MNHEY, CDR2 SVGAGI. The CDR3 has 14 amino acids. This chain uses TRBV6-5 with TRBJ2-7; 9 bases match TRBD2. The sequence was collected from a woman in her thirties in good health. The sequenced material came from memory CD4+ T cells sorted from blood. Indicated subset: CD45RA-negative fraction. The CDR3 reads CASSPGLANYEQYF. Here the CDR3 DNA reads TGTGCCAGCAGTCCGGGACTAGCTAACTACGAGCAGTACTTC.